The 30 T cell receptor beta chains reported below all come from one sample, sequenced in a study of T cells in Graves' hyperthyroidism and ophthalmopathy (dated by TCRdb to about 2019). The library relied on multiplex PCR. This sample was sequenced with an Illumina HiSeq 2000. Amplification of TCR beta CDR3 regions was carried out from RNA transcripts. The TCR CDR3 was subjected to a first round of RT-PCR using the HTBI primer set and the Qiagen OneStep RT-PCR kit. TCRdb ran its own pipeline on the public reads, namely fastp trimming at Q25 and MiXCR clone calling, and kept in-frame beta chains. All rows with the same CDR3 protein become a single entry with the most common DNA and genes. The sample profile shows roughly 350,000 distinct CDR3 sequences; more than 12% of them were found once. 20% of the sample comes from the top ten. The sequenced sample consisted of blood. The origin of the receptors is a woman aged 30 to 39 with Graves' ophthalmopathy.

Ten or more counts support this clonotype. The chain couples TRBV12-3 or TRBV12-4 to TRBJ2-5; 7 positions match TRBD1. The J segment lost 4 bases and the V segment lost 7 bases, leaving 6 bases of the junction unmatched. This CDR3 region has 13 residues. The CDR3 loop reads CASNLGTVETQYF. DNA for the CDR3: TGTGCCAGCAACCTCGGGACAGTAGAGACCCAGTACTTC.

This clonotype was seen at least ten times. The chain couples TRBV27 to TRBJ2-7, with D perhaps given as TRBD1 or TRBD2 (5 bases each). This CDR3 comprises 14 residues. Germline loops: CDR1 MNHEY, CDR2 SMNVEV (reference sequence). Trimming left V 5 bases short and J 5 bases short, with 16 bases between. The CDR3 loop is CASSPLRDADEQYF. CDR3 DNA: TGTGCCAGCAGTCCCCTCCGGGACGCGGACGAGCAGTACTTC.

This clonotype was seen ten or more times. The chain joins TRBV12-3 or TRBV12-4 to TRBJ1-1; 7 bases match TRBD1. Trimming at V came to 2 bases and at J to 4 bases, leaving 4 bases not matched to a gene. This CDR3 region has 14 residues. The CDR3 here is CASSLQQGGTEAFF. In nucleotides, the CDR3 is TGTGCCAGCAGTTTACAGCAGGGGGGCACTGAAGCTTTCTTT.

This clonotype has at least ten counts. The chain combines TRBV20-1 with TRBJ1-5; weak D call: TRBD1 (5 bases). V was trimmed by 0 bases and J by 0 bases, leaving 12 bases between them. The germline CDR1 and CDR2 sequences are DFQATT and SNEGSKA (reference sequence). CDR3 size: 16 residues. The CDR3 sequence: CSARDPGRNSNQPQHF. CDR3 coding DNA: TGCAGTGCTAGAGATCCGGGGCGAAATAGCAATCAGCCCCAGCATTTT.

This clonotype appeared many times. V and J are TRBV12-3 or TRBV12-4 and TRBJ1-5; tentative D call: TRBD1 (5 bases). CDR3 length equals 15 residues. The V gene lost 3 bases and the J gene lost 0 bases, with 9 bases spanning the gap. DNA for the CDR3: TGTGCCAGCAGTTTCAGGGTGAATAGCAATCAGCCCCAGCATTTT. This sequence encodes CASSFRVNSNQPQHF.

The rearrangement links TRBV12-3 or TRBV12-4 to TRBJ2-1, with 12 nucleotides matching TRBD1. The CDR3 runs to 14 residues. The V gene end was trimmed by 10 bases and the J gene end by 7 bases; junction bases not matched to a gene: 8. In DNA form, the CDR3 reads TGTGCCACAAAAGGGACAGGGGGCGCGAATGAGCAGTTCTTC. It encodes CATKGTGGANEQFF.

Details on this clonotype: Since a much larger clone is just one base distant, this may be a read error. This rearrangement joins TRBV20-1 to TRBJ2-7, with TRBD1 matching 8 bases. The CDR3 is 14 amino acids. The junction had 9 bases not matched to a gene; V was cut back by 2 bases and J by 6 bases. Germline V lookup: CDR1 DFQATT, CDR2 SNEGSKA (reference sequence). Written as DNA, the CDR3 is TGCAGTGCTAGATATCGTCAGGGGGCGGGCGAGCAGTACTTC. Protein sequence: CSARYRQGAGEQYF.

In its sample, this clonotype was seen many times. This chain uses TRBV11-2 with TRBJ2-5; D perhaps matches TRBD1 (6 bases). Germline CDR1 is SGHAT and CDR2 is FQNNGV. V was clipped by 6 bases and J by 1 base, with 15 bases between them. The CDR3 is 15 amino acids. CDR3 sequence reads: CASSSRTATQETQYF. The CDR3, as DNA: TGTGCCAGCAGTTCAAGGACAGCAACCCAAGAGACCCAGTACTTC.

This clonotype occurred many times. V and J are TRBV18 and TRBJ2-3; possible D gene TRBD2, 7 bases. Germline V gives CDR1 KGHSH, CDR2 LQKENI. The ends were cut back, 6 bases at V and 3 bases at J, with 16 bases in the middle. The CDR3 consists of 15 residues. CDR3 sequence (DNA): TGTGCCAGCTCCCCTGGGGGGGCACGGACAGATACGCAGTATTTT. Its translation is CASSPGGARTDTQYF.

This clonotype occurred many times. CDR3 in amino acids: CASSLSRGGQGSSYEQYF. The CDR3 DNA follows: TGTGCCAGCAGTTTAAGCCGTGGGGGGCAGGGGTCCTCCTACGAGCAGTACTTC. The chain couples TRBV28 to TRBJ2-7, with D possibly being TRBD1 or TRBD2 (6 bases each). The CDR3 has 18 residues. The V gene lost 2 bases and the J gene lost 0 bases, with 20 bases spanning the gap. CDR1 and CDR2 (germline): MDHEN, SYDVKM.

This clonotype was counted many times. This sequence joins TRBV2 and TRBJ2-5; D is uncertain. This CDR3 region has 11 residues. V lost 5 bases, J lost 4 bases, and 5 bases lay in between. Looked up from germline, CDR1 is SNHLY and CDR2 is FYNNEI. Here the CDR3 reads CASSKGETQYF. The CDR3 coding sequence is TGTGCCAGCAGTAAGGGAGAGACCCAGTACTTC.

This clonotype was observed at least ten times. This sequence joins TRBV4-1 and TRBJ2-3, with TRBD1 matching 10 bases. The CDR3 loop spans 16 amino acids. After removal of 3 bases from V and 0 bases from J, the junction contained 3 bases not matched to a gene. The V gene's germline CDR1 is MGHRA and CDR2 YSYEKL. This CDR3 is CASSHRTGGSTDTQYF. CDR3 coding DNA: TGCGCCAGCAGCCACCGGACAGGGGGGAGCACAGATACGCAGTATTTT.

The chain is built from TRBV6-1 and TRBJ2-2, with 7 bases matching TRBD2. The CDR3 has 13 amino acids. CDR1 is MNHNS, CDR2 SASEGT, per germline. Trimming took 3 bases from V and 7 from J; bases not matched to a gene: 2. CDR3 nucleotide sequence: TGTGCCAGCAGTGACCCGGGGGGCGGGGAGCTGTTTTTT. Translated: CASSDPGGGELFF.

This clonotype has a count of ten or more. This sequence joins TRBV6-2 or TRBV6-3 and TRBJ2-3; 7 bases fit TRBD2. The CDR3 totals 16 residues. With 2 bases clipped from V and 3 bases from J, the junction kept 8 bases outside the gene matches. Germline V lookup: CDR1 MNHEY, CDR2 SVGEGT. CDR3 loop: CASSYVMRGTTDTQYF. The CDR3 DNA sequence: TGTGCCAGCAGTTACGTAATGCGGGGGACTACAGATACGCAGTATTTT.

This chain joins TRBV27 and TRBJ1-4; weak D call: TRBD1 (5 bases). The V gene's germline CDR1 is MNHEY and CDR2 SMNVEV (reference sequence). The CDR3 covers 15 residues. Trimming cost V 5 bases and J 7 bases, with 17 bases left between them. The CDR3, as DNA: TGTGCCAGCAGTCCAACAGGCCGGGCTAGTGAAAAACTGTTTTTT. Encoded protein: CASSPTGRASEKLFF.

In the case of this clonotype: An end of the junction differs from the germline gene, which may be a read error. The genes are TRBV2 and TRBJ2-6, with D tentatively TRBD1 or TRBD2 (5 bases each). The CDR3 runs 17 residues. Germline V lookup: CDR1 SNHLY, CDR2 FYNNEI. The CDR3 here is CASSEGTWVDGANVPTF. In DNA form, the CDR3 reads TGTGCCAGCAGTGAAGGGACCTGGGTGGACGGGGCCAACGTCCCGACTTTC.

This clonotype was found many times. Here the CDR3 reads CSVVVRGIYTQYF. The CDR3 DNA sequence: TGCAGCGTTGTCGTCAGGGGCATCTATACGCAGTATTTT. This chain connects TRBV29-1 to TRBJ2-3; possible D gene TRBD1, 6 bases. This CDR3 has 13 residues. Germline CDR1 reads SQVTM; CDR2 reads ANQGSEA. The ends were cut back, 4 bases at V and 7 bases at J, with 15 bases in the middle.

This chain connects TRBV28 to TRBJ2-1; D is uncertain. This CDR3 is built from 11 residues. With 7 bases removed from V and 7 bases from J, the gap between germline ends came to 8 bases. CDR1 is MDHEN, CDR2 SYDVKM, per germline. In nucleotides, the CDR3 is TGTGCCAGCATCTTGAGTAATGAGCAGTTCTTC. Its protein product is CASILSNEQFF.

In its sample, this clonotype was seen many times. This chain links TRBV13 with TRBJ2-5, with 9 bases lining up with TRBD2. This CDR3 comprises 15 residues. CDR1 and CDR2 from the germline V gene are PRHDT and FYEKMQ (reference sequence). J was trimmed by 5 bases and V by 5 bases; bases with no gene match: 9. The CDR3 bases are TGTGCCAGCAGCGCCCGCGGGGGGGCGAGCGAGACCCAGTACTTC. As protein: CASSARGGASETQYF. The variable domain in full, completed from reference TRBV13 and TRBJ2-5, reads AAGVIQSPRHLIKEKRETATLKCYPIPRHDTVYWYQQGPGQDPQFLISFYEKMQSDKGSIPDRFSAQQFSDYHSELNMSSLELGDSALYFCASSARGGASETQYFGPGTRLLVL.

This clonotype was counted between two and nine times. The rearrangement links TRBV19 to TRBJ1-1; D gene ambiguous. This CDR3 contains 13 residues. From germline, CDR1 is LNHDA and CDR2 SQIVND (reference sequence). Trimming pared 2 bases from V and 6 bases from J, leaving 10 bases between. In DNA, the CDR3 is TGTGCCAGTAGTATACCGGGGTACTCTGAAGCTTTCTTT. Its translation: CASSIPGYSEAFF.

This rearrangement joins TRBV20-1 to TRBJ2-3, with TRBD2 matching 11 bases. V gave up 0 bases and J gave up 7 bases; unmatched junction bases: 9. The CDR3 is 16 amino acids. The V gene's germline CDR1 is DFQATT and CDR2 SNEGSKA (reference sequence). CDR3 region: CSARDPGSGGENTQYF. CDR3 in DNA: TGCAGTGCTAGAGATCCAGGTAGCGGGGGGGAAAATACGCAGTATTTT.

This clonotype was recorded at least ten times. This rearrangement joins TRBV2 to TRBJ2-3; D unresolved. Looked up from germline, CDR1 is SNHLY and CDR2 is FYNNEI. The CDR3 loop spans 14 amino acids. V dropped 6 bases and J dropped 0 bases, with 10 bases sitting between them. CDR3 sequence reads: CASRRISSTDTQYF. The CDR3 coding sequence is TGTGCCAGCAGGCGGATTTCTAGCACAGATACGCAGTATTTT. The complete variable domain, with remaining parts taken from reference TRBV2 and TRBJ2-3, reads EPEVTQTPSHQVTQMGQEVILRCVPISNHLYFYWYRQILGQKVEFLVSFYNNEISEKSEIFDDQFSVERPDGSNFTLKIRSTKLEDSAMYFCASRRISSTDTQYFGPGTRLTVL.

Many counts were recorded for this clonotype. The chain links TRBV11-2 to TRBJ2-1, with no clear D. This CDR3 is built from 15 residues. The V gene's germline CDR1 is SGHAT and CDR2 FQNNGV. V dropped 1 base and J dropped 1 base, with 8 bases sitting between them. The CDR3 DNA reads TGTGCCAGCAGCTTAGGCGTCACTTCCTACAATGAGCAGTTCTTC. Its translation is CASSLGVTSYNEQFF.

The J gene is TRBJ2-1, the V gene TRBV28; 7 bases line up with TRBD2. The CDR3 extends over 17 amino acids. J gave up 0 bases and V 5 bases, and 10 bases lay outside the gene matches. Germline CDR1 and CDR2: MDHEN and SYDVKM. CDR3 sequence reads: CASSPGGPGGSYNEQFF. The CDR3 DNA is TGTGCCAGCAGTCCGGGGGGTCCGGGTGGCTCCTACAATGAGCAGTTCTTC.

This clonotype has a count of ten or more. The rearrangement uses TRBV7-9 and TRBJ1-1; D is perhaps TRBD1 (6 bases). The CDR3 is 16 residues long. Deletions cut 6 bases from V and 6 bases from J, with 23 bases between. CDR1 is SEHNR and CDR2 is FQNEAQ in the germline V gene (reference sequence). CDR3: CASRSRKQGLFAEAFF. As DNA, the CDR3 is TGTGCCAGCAGGTCCAGGAAACAGGGTCTTTTCGCTGAAGCTTTCTTT.

This clonotype was recorded at least ten times. The gene calls are TRBV7-9 and TRBJ2-7; 7 bases fit TRBD1. This CDR3 has 14 residues. Losses at the gene ends were 5 bases for V and 3 bases for J; bases not matched to a gene: 7. Germline V lookup: CDR1 SEHNR, CDR2 FQNEAQ (reference sequence). Here the CDR3 DNA reads TGTGCCAGCAGCAGACTCGGACAGGTCTACGAGCAGTACTTC. It codes for CASSRLGQVYEQYF.

This clonotype came up many times. V and J are TRBV3-1 and TRBJ2-5, with D maybe TRBD2 (5 bases). Germline V gives CDR1 LGHDT, CDR2 YNNKEL (reference sequence). The V gene lost 2 bases and the J gene lost 5 bases, with 12 bases spanning the gap. CDR3 size: 14 residues. The CDR3: CASSQSSRGETQYF. The DNA of the CDR3 is TGTGCCAGCAGCCAAAGTTCTCGAGGGGAGACCCAGTACTTC.

This clonotype was counted at least ten times. The chain combines TRBV28 with TRBJ1-2; no clear D gene. The CDR3 is 13 residues long. Germline V gene data show CDR1 as MDHEN and CDR2 as SYDVKM. Deletions cut 7 bases from V and 7 bases from J, with 16 bases between. CDR3 in amino acids: CASTPGRTSGYTF. CDR3 DNA sequence: TGTGCCAGCACCCCAGGACGGACCTCTGGCTACACCTTC.

This clonotype was detected a few times. This rearrangement joins TRBV5-1 to TRBJ1-2; D is unresolved. The CDR3 length is 13 residues. V was cut by 2 bases and J by 2 bases, with 7 bases left in between. Germline V gene data show CDR1 as SGHRS and CDR2 as YFSETQ. CDR3 bases: TGCGCCAGCAGCTTTACGGTGAACTATGGCTACACCTTC. Its protein product is CASSFTVNYGYTF.

The table lists this clonotype with many counts. The V gene is TRBV7-2, the J gene TRBJ1-6, with 8 bases fitting TRBD1. The V segment lost 2 bases and the J segment 7 bases; nucleotides outside the gene matches: 10. CDR1 is SGHTA and CDR2 is FQGNSA in the germline V gene. The CDR3 is made up of 17 amino acids. The CDR3 reads CASSLYIGQGTNSPLHF. The DNA for the CDR3 is TGTGCCAGCAGCTTATACATCGGACAGGGCACGAATTCACCCCTCCACTTT.